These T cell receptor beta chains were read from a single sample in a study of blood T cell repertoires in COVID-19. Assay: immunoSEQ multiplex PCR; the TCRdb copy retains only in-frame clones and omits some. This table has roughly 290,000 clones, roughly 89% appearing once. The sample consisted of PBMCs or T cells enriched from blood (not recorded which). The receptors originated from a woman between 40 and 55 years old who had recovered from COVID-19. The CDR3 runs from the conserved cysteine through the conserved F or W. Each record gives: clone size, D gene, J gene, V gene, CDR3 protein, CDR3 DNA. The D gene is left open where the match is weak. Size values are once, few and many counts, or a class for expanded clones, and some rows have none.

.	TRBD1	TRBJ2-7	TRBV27	CASSSRQGGYEQYF	TGTGCCAGCAGTTCAAGACAGGGTGGGTACGAGCAGTACTTC
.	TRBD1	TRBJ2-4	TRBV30	CAWRGQGGKNIQYF	TGTGCCTGGAGGGGACAGGGGGGAAAAAACATTCAGTACTTC
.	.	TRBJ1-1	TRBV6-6	CASSPIRGGVGNTEAFF	TGTGCCAGCAGTCCCATTCGGGGGGGCGTAGGGAACACTGAAGCTTTCTTT
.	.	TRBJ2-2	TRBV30	CAWSPVPLTGELFF	TGTGCCTGGAGTCCAGTGCCGCTCACCGGGGAGCTGTTTTTT
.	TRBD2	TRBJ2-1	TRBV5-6	CASSLPGLAGGVNEQFF	TGTGCCAGCAGCCTCCCGGGACTAGCGGGAGGGGTAAATGAGCAGTTCTTC
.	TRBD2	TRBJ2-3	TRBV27	CASSFGLWRGSRADTQYF	TGTGCCAGCAGTTTTGGTTTATGGCGCGGGAGCCGGGCAGATACGCAGTATTTT
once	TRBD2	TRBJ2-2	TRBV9	CASSAPSGWGELFF	TGTGCCAGCAGCGCACCTAGCGGATGGGGGGAGCTGTTTTTT
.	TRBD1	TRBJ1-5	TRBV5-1	CASSMGQGNQPQHF	TGCGCCAGCAGCATGGGACAGGGGAATCAGCCCCAGCATTTT
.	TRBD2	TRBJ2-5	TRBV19	CASSDFGGRAHETQYF	TGTGCCAGTAGTGATTTTGGCGGGAGGGCCCATGAGACCCAGTACTTC
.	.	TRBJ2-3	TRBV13	CASSRRQDRTDTQYF	TGTGCCAGCAGCCGCAGACAGGACCGCACAGATACGCAGTATTTT
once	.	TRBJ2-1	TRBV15	CATGTGPYNEQFF	TGTGCCACTGGCACAGGGCCTTACAATGAGCAGTTCTTC
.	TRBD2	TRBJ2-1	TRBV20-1	CSASIGLAGGYNEQFF	TGCAGTGCTAGTATCGGCCTAGCGGGAGGTTACAATGAGCAGTTCTTC
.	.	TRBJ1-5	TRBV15	CATSRDTAAGYSNQPQHF	TGTGCCACCAGCAGAGATACAGCAGCGGGGTATAGCAATCAGCCCCAGCATTTT
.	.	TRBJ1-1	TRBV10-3	CAISTNPSGTPRGNTEAFF	TGTGCCATCAGTACAAACCCCTCCGGGACACCAAGGGGTAACACTGAAGCTTTCTTT
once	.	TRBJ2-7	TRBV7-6	CASSWDSMGEQYF	TGTGCCAGCAGCTGGGACTCCATGGGCGAGCAGTACTTC
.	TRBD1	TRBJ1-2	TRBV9	CASSPPHGTGVYYTF	TGTGCCAGCAGCCCCCCCCATGGGACAGGGGTTTACTACACCTTC
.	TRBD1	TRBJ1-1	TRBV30	CALDSGQGGTEAFF	TGTGCCTTGGACTCGGGACAGGGGGGTACTGAAGCTTTCTTT
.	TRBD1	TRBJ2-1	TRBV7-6	CASSLGQGARRNEQFF	TGTGCCAGCAGCTTAGGACAGGGAGCACGAAGGAATGAGCAGTTCTTC
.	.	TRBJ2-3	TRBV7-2	CASSLSVSTDTQYF	TGTGCCAGCAGCTTGTCAGTGAGCACAGATACGCAGTATTTT
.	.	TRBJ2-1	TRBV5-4	CASTRTYRGYNEQFF	TGTGCCAGCACCCGGACCTACCGGGGCTACAATGAGCAGTTCTTC
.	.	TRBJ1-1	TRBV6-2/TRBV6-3	CASSPDTLNTEAFF	TGTGCCAGCAGTCCGGACACCTTGAACACTGAAGCTTTCTTT
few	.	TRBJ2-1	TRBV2	CASRWSSYNEQFF	TGTGCCAGCCGCTGGAGCTCCTACAATGAGCAGTTCTTC
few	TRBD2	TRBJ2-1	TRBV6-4	CASGLAGQNEQFF	TGTGCCAGCGGGCTAGCGGGGCAGAATGAGCAGTTCTTC
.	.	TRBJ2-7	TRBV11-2	CASSLGTPPRYEQYF	TGTGCCAGCAGCCTCGGGACACCTCCACGCTACGAGCAGTACTTC
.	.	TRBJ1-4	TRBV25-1	CASSDGNEKLFF	TGTGCCAGCAGTGACGGTAATGAAAAACTGTTTTTT
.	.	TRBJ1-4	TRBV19	CASTKFNEKLFF	TGTGCCAGTACAAAATTCAATGAAAAACTGTTTTTT
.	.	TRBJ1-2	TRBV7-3	CASSPGRAGAYGYTF	TGTGCCAGCAGCCCTGGTAGGGCAGGGGCCTATGGCTACACCTTC
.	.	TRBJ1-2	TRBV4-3	CASSQEGGRGYTF	TGCGCCAGCAGCCAAGAAGGGGGACGAGGCTACACCTTC
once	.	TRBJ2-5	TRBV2	CASSSTRPRAGETQYF	TGTGCCAGCAGTTCCACCCGGCCCAGGGCTGGGGAGACCCAGTACTTC
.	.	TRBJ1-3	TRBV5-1	CASSSYGDTIYF	TGCGCCAGCAGCTCCTATGGAGACACCATATATTTT
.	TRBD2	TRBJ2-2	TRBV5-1	CASSSIAGVKTGELFF	TGCGCCAGCAGCTCCATAGCGGGAGTGAAAACCGGGGAGCTGTTTTTT
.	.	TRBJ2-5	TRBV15	CATSRGFASGAGETQYF	TGTGCCACCAGCAGAGGGTTCGCGTCAGGCGCCGGAGAGACCCAGTACTTC
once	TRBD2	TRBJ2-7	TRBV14	CASRIAGGREQYF	TGTGCCAGCAGGATTGCGGGAGGGCGTGAGCAGTACTTC
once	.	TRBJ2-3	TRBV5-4	CASSNGGSGSTDTQYF	TGTGCCAGCAGCAATGGGGGTAGCGGAAGTACAGATACGCAGTATTTT
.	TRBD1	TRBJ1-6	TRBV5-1	CASSLAEGGASPLHF	TGCGCCAGCAGCTTGGCCGAAGGGGGCGCTTCACCCCTCCACTTT
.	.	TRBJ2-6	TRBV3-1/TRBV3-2	CASRRQGSGANVLTF	TGTGCCAGCAGACGCCAGGGATCTGGGGCCAACGTCCTGACTTTC
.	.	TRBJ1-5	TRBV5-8	CASSSRGDYSNQPQHF	TGTGCCAGCAGCTCTAGGGGGGACTATAGCAATCAGCCCCAGCATTTT
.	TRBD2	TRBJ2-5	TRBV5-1	CASSLAGLAGETQYF	TGCGCCAGCAGCCTTGCCGGACTAGCGGGAGAGACCCAGTACTTC
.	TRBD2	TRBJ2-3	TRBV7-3	CASSAQPGLAGARADTQYF	TGTGCCAGCAGCGCCCAACCGGGACTAGCGGGAGCGCGAGCAGATACGCAGTATTTT
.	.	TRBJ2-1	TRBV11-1	CASLPDREGAEQFF	TGTGCCAGTTTACCGGACAGGGAGGGGGCTGAGCAGTTCTTC
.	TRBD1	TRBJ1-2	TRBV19	CASSTDRAFNYGYTF	TGTGCCAGTAGTACAGACAGGGCCTTTAACTATGGCTACACCTTC
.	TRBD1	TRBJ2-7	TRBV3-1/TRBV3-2	CASSNRDRNEQYF	TGTGCCAGCAGCAACCGGGACAGGAACGAGCAGTACTTC
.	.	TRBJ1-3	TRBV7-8	CASSLKGRPLGGNTIYF	TGTGCCAGCAGCTTAAAGGGGCGGCCTCTGGGTGGAAACACCATATATTTT
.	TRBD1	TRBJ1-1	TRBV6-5	CASSKDRADTEAFF	TGTGCCAGCAGCAAGGACAGGGCGGACACTGAAGCTTTCTTT
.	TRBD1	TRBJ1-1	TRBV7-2	CASSHNIRGISTEAFF	TGTGCCAGCAGCCACAACATCAGGGGGATATCGACTGAAGCTTTCTTT
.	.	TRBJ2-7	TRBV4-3	CASSQVLRFGEQYF	TGCGCCAGCAGCCAAGTCTTGAGATTCGGCGAGCAGTACTTC
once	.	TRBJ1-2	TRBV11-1	CASSSRDYGYTF	TGTGCCAGCAGCTCCCGGGATTATGGCTACACCTTC
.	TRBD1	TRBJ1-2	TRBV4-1	CASSLQDRGAYGYTF	TGCGCCAGCAGCCTCCAAGACAGGGGAGCCTATGGCTACACCTTC
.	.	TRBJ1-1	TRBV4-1	CASSQDPHRASSSVLLEAFF	TGCGCCAGCAGCCAAGATCCGCACAGGGCCTCCTCTTCGGTATTACTTGAAGCTTTCTTT
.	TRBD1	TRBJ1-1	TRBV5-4	CASSWGTGGSGTEAFF	TGTGCCAGCAGCTGGGGGACAGGGGGTTCGGGCACTGAAGCTTTCTTT